One and the same sample provided the 10 T cell receptor beta chains below, sequenced in a study of blood T cells in healthy people across ages. Sample-barcoded 5' priming and a J-beta primer mix drove a second PCR of roughly 7 to 11 cycles. TCRdb analysed the 5' RACE reads with MiXCR anew, one entry per CDR3 protein. The data show some 760,000 distinct CDR3 sequences, roughly 25% seen once. These data are also associated with another study on T cells of mothers and their children.

Sequencing input: blood. The receptors come from a boy aged 10-17 years in good health.

This clonotype was observed many times. The chain is built from TRBV6-5 and TRBJ2-2, with 7 bases aligning to TRBD2. The germline CDR1 and CDR2 sequences are MNHEY and SVGAGI. This CDR3 has 15 residues. The J segment lost 3 bases and the V segment lost 2 bases, leaving 3 bases of the junction unmatched. This chain's CDR3 is CASSYQRGYTGELFF. The CDR3 DNA follows: TGTGCCAGCAGTTACCAGCGGGGATACACCGGGGAGCTGTTTTTT.

The chain is built from TRBV20-1 and TRBJ1-1; tentative D call: TRBD1 (5 bases). Germline CDR1 reads DFQATT; CDR2 reads SNEGSKA (reference sequence). This CDR3 has 13 amino acids. CDR3 DNA sequence: TGCAGCCAAATTAGGCAGGGTATCACTGAAGCTTTCTTT. It translates to CSQIRQGITEAFF.

J is TRBJ2-7 and V is TRBV29-1; a weak D match, TRBD2 (7 bases). Germline lookup yields CDR1 SQVTM and CDR2 ANQGSEA. This CDR3 contains 15 residues. The V end was cut by 6 bases, the J end by 3 bases, with 21 bases between. The CDR3 sequence: CSVPIQREGVYEQYF. The CDR3, as DNA: TGCAGCGTCCCAATTCAAAGGGAGGGGGTCTACGAGCAGTACTTC.

This clonotype was counted a few times. The chain's CDR3 is CASSYRITSDTQYF. The CDR3 DNA sequence: TGTGCCAGCAGCTACCGCATTACTTCAGATACGCAGTATTTT. V and J are TRBV7-2 and TRBJ2-3; the D is unclear. V was shortened by 4 bases and J by 4 bases, with 12 bases between the two germline ends. CDR1 is SGHTA and CDR2 is FQGNSA in the germline V gene. CDR3 length: 14 residues.

J is TRBJ2-5 and V is TRBV5-6; D is undetermined. The germline gives CDR1 SGHDT, CDR2 YYEEEE. This CDR3 contains 13 residues. The V and J ends lost 4 bases and 3 bases respectively, with 10 bases between them. This CDR3 is CASSLYLEETQYF. For the CDR3, the DNA is TGTGCCAGCAGCCTCTACCTAGAAGAGACCCAGTACTTC.

This rearrangement joins TRBV20-1 to TRBJ1-5, with D tentatively TRBD1 (5 bases). The germline gives CDR1 DFQATT, CDR2 SNEGSKA (reference sequence). Trimming pared 4 bases from V and 1 base from J, leaving 11 bases between. The CDR3 covers 14 residues. CDR3 amino acids: CSATDRRSNQPQHF. The CDR3 nucleotides are TGCAGTGCTACCGACAGAAGGAGCAATCAGCCCCAGCATTTT.

This clonotype was observed a handful of times. This rearrangement joins TRBV6-2 or TRBV6-3 to TRBJ2-1; D possibly corresponds to TRBD2 (6 bases). With 5 bases removed from V and 2 bases from J, the gap between germline ends came to 16 bases. The CDR3 runs 16 residues. CDR1 and CDR2 (germline): MNHEY, SVGEGT. The CDR3 region has the DNA TGTGCCAGCAGTCAACTCCGGGACTTGGCCTACAATGAGCAGTTCTTC. As protein: CASSQLRDLAYNEQFF.

This clonotype occurred a few times. V is TRBV20-1 and J is TRBJ1-1; no firm D call. Trimming stripped 3 bases from V and 1 base from J, with 6 bases between. The CDR3 loop spans 12 amino acids. From germline, CDR1 is DFQATT and CDR2 SNEGSKA (reference sequence). The CDR3 nucleotides are TGCAGTGCTAGTGGGCGGAACACTGAAGCTTTCTTT. Amino acids: CSASGRNTEAFF.

The chain couples TRBV5-1 to TRBJ2-5, with 8 nucleotides matching TRBD1. The J call may be incorrect, as the DNA end agrees better with TRBJ2-1. This CDR3 is built from 13 residues. CDR1 is SGHRS, CDR2 YFSETQ, per germline. The CDR3 coding sequence is TGCGCCAGCAACACAGGGACAGGCAATGAGCAGTTCTTC. The encoded protein is CASNTGTGNEQFF.

This clonotype was counted a few times. This chain joins TRBV5-1 and TRBJ2-5, with D maybe TRBD2 (5 bases). V was shortened by 2 bases and J by 3 bases, with 14 bases between the two germline ends. This CDR3 region has 15 residues. Germline CDR1 SGHRS, CDR2 YFSETQ. The CDR3 loop is CASSFTGGPEETQYF. The DNA of the CDR3 is TGCGCCAGCAGCTTTACGGGCGGGCCTGAAGAGACCCAGTACTTC.